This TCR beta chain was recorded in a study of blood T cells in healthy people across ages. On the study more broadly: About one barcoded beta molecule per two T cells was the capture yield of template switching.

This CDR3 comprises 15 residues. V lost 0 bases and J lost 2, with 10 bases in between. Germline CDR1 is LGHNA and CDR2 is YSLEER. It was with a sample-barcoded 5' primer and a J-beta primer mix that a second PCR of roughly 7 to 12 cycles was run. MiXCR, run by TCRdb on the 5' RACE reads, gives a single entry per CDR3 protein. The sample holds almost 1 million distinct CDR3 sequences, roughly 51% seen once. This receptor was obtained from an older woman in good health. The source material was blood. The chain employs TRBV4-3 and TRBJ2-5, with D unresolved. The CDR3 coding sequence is TGCGCCAGCAGCCAAGATCTGGACGGTCAAGAGACCCAGTACTTC. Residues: CASSQDLDGQETQYF.